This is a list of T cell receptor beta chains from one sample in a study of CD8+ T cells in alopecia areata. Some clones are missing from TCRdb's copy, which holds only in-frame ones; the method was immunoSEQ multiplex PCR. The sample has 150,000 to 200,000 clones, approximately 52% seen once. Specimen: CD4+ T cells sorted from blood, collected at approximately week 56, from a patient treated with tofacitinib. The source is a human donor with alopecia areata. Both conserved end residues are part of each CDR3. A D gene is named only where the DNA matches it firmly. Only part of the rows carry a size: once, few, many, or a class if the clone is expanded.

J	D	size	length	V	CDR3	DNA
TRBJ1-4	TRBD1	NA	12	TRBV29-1	CSVGDRGEKLFF	TGCAGCGTGGGCGACAGGGGTGAAAAACTGTTTTTT
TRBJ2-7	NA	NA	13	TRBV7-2	CASTPSAGYEQYF	TGTGCCAGCACCCCTAGCGCGGGCTACGAGCAGTACTTC
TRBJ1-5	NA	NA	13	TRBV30	CAWSVGQNQPQHF	TGTGCCTGGAGTGTAGGCCAGAATCAGCCCCAGCATTTT
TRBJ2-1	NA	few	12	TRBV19	CASSIRRDEQFF	TGTGCCAGTAGTATTCGACGGGATGAGCAGTTCTTC
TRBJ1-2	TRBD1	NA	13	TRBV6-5	CASSSGQIYGYTF	TGTGCCAGCAGCTCGGGACAGATATATGGCTACACCTTC
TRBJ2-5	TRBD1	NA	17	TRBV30	CAWSANYRDRGQETQYF	TGTGCCTGGAGTGCTAACTACCGGGACAGGGGCCAAGAGACCCAGTACTTC
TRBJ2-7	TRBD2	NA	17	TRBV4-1	CASSQDRGGGRSYEQYF	TGCGCCAGCAGCCAAGATCGTGGCGGGGGACGCTCCTACGAGCAGTACTTC
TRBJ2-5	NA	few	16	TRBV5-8	CASNLEVVGAGETQYF	TGTGCCAGCAACCTCGAGGTGGTGGGGGCCGGAGAGACCCAGTACTTC
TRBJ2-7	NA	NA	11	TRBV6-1	CASTEGYEQYF	TGTGCCAGCACGGAGGGCTACGAGCAGTACTTC
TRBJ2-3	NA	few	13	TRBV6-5	CASSEDLTDTQYF	TGTGCCAGCAGCGAGGACCTCACAGATACGCAGTATTTT
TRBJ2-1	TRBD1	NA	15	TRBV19	CASSITQDRVNEQFF	TGTGCCAGTAGTATTACTCAGGACAGGGTCAATGAGCAGTTCTTC
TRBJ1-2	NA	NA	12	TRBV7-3	CAPWAANYGYTF	TGTGCCCCATGGGCGGCGAACTATGGCTACACCTTC
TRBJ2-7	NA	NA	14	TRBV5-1	CASADSRSSYEQYF	TGCGCCAGCGCGGACAGTCGAAGCTCCTACGAGCAGTACTTC
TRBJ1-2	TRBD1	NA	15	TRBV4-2	CASSEGTGFNYGYTF	TGTGCCAGCAGCGAAGGGACAGGGTTTAACTATGGCTACACCTTC
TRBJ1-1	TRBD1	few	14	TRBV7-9	CASSTRQGMVEAFF	TGTGCCAGCAGCACGAGACAGGGCATGGTTGAAGCTTTCTTT
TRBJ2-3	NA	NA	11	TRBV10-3	CAIGRTDTQYF	TGTGCCATTGGGAGGACAGATACGCAGTATTTT
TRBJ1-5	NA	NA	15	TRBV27	CASRPQQGRNQPQHF	TGTGCCAGCAGACCACAACAGGGCCGAAATCAGCCCCAGCATTTT
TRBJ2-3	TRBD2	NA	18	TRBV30	CAWSGLAGGVGRTDTQYF	TGTGCCTGGTCCGGACTAGCGGGGGGAGTTGGGCGGACAGATACGCAGTATTTT
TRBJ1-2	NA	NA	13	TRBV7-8	CASSLTIDYGYTF	TGTGCCAGCAGCTTAACTATAGACTATGGCTACACCTTC
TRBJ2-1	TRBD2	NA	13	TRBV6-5	CASSRGGYNEQFF	TGTGCCAGCAGTCGCGGGGGGTACAATGAGCAGTTCTTC
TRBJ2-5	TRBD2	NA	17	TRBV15	CATSSGLAGGFGETQYF	TGTGCCACCAGCAGCGGACTAGCGGGGGGCTTTGGCGAGACCCAGTACTTC
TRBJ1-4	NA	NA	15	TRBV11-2	CASSPGRATNEKLFF	TGTGCCAGCAGTCCTGGCCGGGCGACTAATGAAAAACTGTTTTTT
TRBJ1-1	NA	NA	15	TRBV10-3	CAISERTTMNTEAFF	TGTGCCATCAGTGAGAGGACAACCATGAACACTGAAGCTTTCTTT
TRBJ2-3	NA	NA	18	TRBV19	CASSTTVGGVSHTDTQYF	TGTGCCAGTAGTACGACCGTCGGGGGAGTCTCGCACACAGATACGCAGTATTTT
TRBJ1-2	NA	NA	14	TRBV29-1	CSVGQGKPSYGYTF	TGCAGCGTTGGTCAGGGTAAACCTAGCTATGGCTACACCTTC
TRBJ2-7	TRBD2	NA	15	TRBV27	CASSLLPGGPYEQYF	TGTGCCAGCAGTTTATTACCGGGGGGGCCCTACGAGCAGTACTTC
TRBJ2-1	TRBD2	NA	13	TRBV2	CASSAASGNEQFF	TGTGCCAGCAGTGCGGCTAGCGGCAATGAGCAGTTCTTC
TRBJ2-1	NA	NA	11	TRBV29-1	CSVQMGNEQFF	TGCAGCGTACAGATGGGCAATGAGCAGTTCTTC
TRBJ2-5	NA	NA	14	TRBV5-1	CASKSGRTQETQYF	TGCGCCAGCAAATCGGGGCGCACCCAAGAGACCCAGTACTTC
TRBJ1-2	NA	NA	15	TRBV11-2	CASSPNAGARYGYTF	TGTGCCAGCAGCCCCAACGCGGGGGCTCGCTATGGCTACACCTTC
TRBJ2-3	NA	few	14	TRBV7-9	CASSSTIPTDTQYF	TGTGCCAGCAGCTCCACTATCCCCACAGATACGCAGTATTTT
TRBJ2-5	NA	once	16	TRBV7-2	CASSFVWQGPRETQYF	TGTGCCAGCAGCTTCGTTTGGCAGGGACCACGGGAGACCCAGTACTTC
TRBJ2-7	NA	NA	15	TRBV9	CASSVGPRDSYEQYF	TGTGCCAGCAGCGTAGGTCCCAGGGATTCCTACGAGCAGTACTTC
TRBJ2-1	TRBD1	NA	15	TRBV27	CASSSRTGVYNEQFF	TGTGCCAGCAGTTCCCGGACAGGGGTCTACAATGAGCAGTTCTTC
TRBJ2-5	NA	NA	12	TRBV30	CAWSGAGGTQYF	TGTGCCTGGAGCGGCGCTGGAGGGACCCAGTACTTC
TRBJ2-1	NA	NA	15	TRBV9	CASSVDGGARNEQFF	TGTGCCAGCAGCGTGGATGGGGGGGCCCGGAATGAGCAGTTCTTC
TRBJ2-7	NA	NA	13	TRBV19	CASSIRDTYEQYF	TGTGCCAGTAGTATCCGGGATACCTACGAGCAGTACTTC
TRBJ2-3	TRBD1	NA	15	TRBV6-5	CASSYSSGGKDTQYF	TGTGCCAGCAGTTACTCGTCAGGGGGCAAGGATACGCAGTATTTT
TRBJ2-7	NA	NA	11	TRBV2	CASSVEGEQYF	TGTGCCAGCAGTGTTGAAGGGGAGCAGTACTTC
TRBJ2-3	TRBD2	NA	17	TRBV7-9	CASSLDSGGTSTDTQYF	TGTGCCAGCAGCTTAGATAGCGGGGGCACTTCAACAGATACGCAGTATTTT
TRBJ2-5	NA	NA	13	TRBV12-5	CASGSLTIPTQYF	TGTGCTAGTGGTTCTTTAACCATCCCGACCCAGTACTTC
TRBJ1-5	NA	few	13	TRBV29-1	CSVGGAGNQPQHF	TGCAGCGTTGGCGGGGCGGGCAATCAGCCCCAGCATTTT
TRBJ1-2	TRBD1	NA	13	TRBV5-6	CASSSGTGNGYTF	TGTGCCAGCAGCTCGGGGACAGGGAATGGCTACACCTTC
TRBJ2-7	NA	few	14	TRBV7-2	CASSLFQGSYEQYF	TGTGCCAGCAGCTTATTCCAGGGGTCCTACGAGCAGTACTTC
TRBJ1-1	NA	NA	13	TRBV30	CAWIFLRGTEAFF	TGTGCCTGGATATTCCTTCGGGGGACTGAAGCTTTCTTT
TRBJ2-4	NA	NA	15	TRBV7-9	CASSPFGMAKNIQYF	TGTGCCAGCAGCCCCTTTGGTATGGCCAAAAACATTCAGTACTTC
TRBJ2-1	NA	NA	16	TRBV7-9	CASSLVGKGGKNEQFF	TGTGCCAGCAGCTTAGTTGGGAAGGGGGGTAAGAATGAGCAGTTCTTC
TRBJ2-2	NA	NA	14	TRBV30	CAWSVSPNTGELFF	TGTGCCTGGAGTGTATCCCCGAACACCGGGGAGCTGTTTTTT
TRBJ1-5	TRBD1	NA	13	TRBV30	CAWATGSNQPQHF	TGTGCCTGGGCGACAGGGAGCAATCAGCCCCAGCATTTT
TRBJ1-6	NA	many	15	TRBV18	CASSTGAGVDSPLHF	TGTGCCAGCTCCACCGGGGCTGGGGTCGATTCACCCCTCCACTTT
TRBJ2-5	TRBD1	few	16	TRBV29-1	CSVEVPRGQQKETQYF	TGCAGCGTTGAGGTACCGAGGGGACAGCAAAAAGAGACCCAGTACTTC
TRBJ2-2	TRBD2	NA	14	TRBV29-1	CSGATSGETGELFF	TGCAGCGGGGCGACTAGCGGGGAGACCGGGGAGCTGTTTTTT
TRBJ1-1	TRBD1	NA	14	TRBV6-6	CASSYSARGAEAFF	TGTGCCAGCAGTTACTCGGCCAGGGGGGCCGAAGCTTTCTTT
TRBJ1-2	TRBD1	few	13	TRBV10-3	CAISRGQNYGYTF	TGTGCCATCTCTAGGGGACAGAACTATGGCTACACCTTC